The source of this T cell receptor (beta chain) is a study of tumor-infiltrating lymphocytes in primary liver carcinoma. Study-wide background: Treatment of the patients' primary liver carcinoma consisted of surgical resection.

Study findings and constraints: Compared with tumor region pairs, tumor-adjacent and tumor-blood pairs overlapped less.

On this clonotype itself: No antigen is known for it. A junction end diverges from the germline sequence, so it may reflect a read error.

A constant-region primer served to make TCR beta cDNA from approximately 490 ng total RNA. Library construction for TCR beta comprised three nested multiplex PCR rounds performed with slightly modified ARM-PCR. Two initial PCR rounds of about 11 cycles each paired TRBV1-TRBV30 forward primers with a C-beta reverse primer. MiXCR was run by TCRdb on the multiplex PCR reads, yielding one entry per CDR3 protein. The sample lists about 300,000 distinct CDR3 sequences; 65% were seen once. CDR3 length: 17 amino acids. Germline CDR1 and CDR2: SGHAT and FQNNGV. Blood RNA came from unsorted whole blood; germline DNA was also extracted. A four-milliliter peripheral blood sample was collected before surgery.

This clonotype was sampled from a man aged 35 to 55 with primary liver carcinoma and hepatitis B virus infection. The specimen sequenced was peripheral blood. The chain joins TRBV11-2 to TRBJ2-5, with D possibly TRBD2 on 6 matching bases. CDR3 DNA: TGTGCCAGCAGCTTATACCCGGAGGTAGCGGCACAAGAGACCCAGTATTTC. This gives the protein CASSLYPEVAAQETQYF.